The clone carrying this TCR beta chain was detected many times. Participants had their cohort set by participant-reported clinical history. Recovered status applied to Cohort 3 donors who had two consecutive negative PCRs. It also applied to those with clearance or with symptom resolution. The data were produced by immunoSEQ multiplex PCR, yet TCRdb's version contains in-frame clones alone and is incomplete. Here the sample spans about 330,000 clones, around 87% being singletons. The data originate from a study of blood T cell repertoires in COVID-19. This TCR was recovered from a woman aged 25 to 39 who had recovered from COVID-19. The sequenced sample was PBMCs or T cells enriched from blood (not recorded which).

For the CDR3, the DNA is TGTGCCAGCGGCAGGACAGGAGCCAAGCATGGCTACACCTTC. As protein: CASGRTGAKHGYTF. The V gene is TRBV7-9, the J gene TRBJ1-2; 7 bases map to TRBD1. Germline values: CDR1 SEHNR, CDR2 FQNEAQ (reference sequence). The ends lost 8 bases at V and 6 bases at J; junction bases unmatched: 12. The CDR3 contains 14 residues.